This is a list of T cell receptor beta chains from one sample in a study of blood T cell repertoires in COVID-19. Sequenced by immunoSEQ multiplex PCR; TCRdb stores in-frame clones only, minus some. The sample has about 240,000 clones; about nine tenths are singletons. Sequenced sample: peripheral blood. These receptors all come from a man aged 60 to 69 who had recovered from COVID-19. Both conserved end residues are part of each CDR3. A D gene is named only where the DNA matches it firmly. Clone sizes are given selectively: once, few, many, or a class where the clone is expanded.

CDR3nt: TGCGCCAGCAGCTTGGAGATGGGAGCCGGGTACAATGAGCAGTTCTTC
CDR3aa: CASSLEMGAGYNEQFF
v_gene: TRBV5-1
j_gene: TRBJ2-1
d_gene: NA
abundance: NA

CDR3nt: TGCGCCAGCAGCTCGGGACAGGGAACCTATGGCTACACCTTC
CDR3aa: CASSSGQGTYGYTF
v_gene: TRBV5-1
j_gene: TRBJ1-2
d_gene: TRBD1
abundance: NA

CDR3nt: TGTGCCAGCAGGGCTACGTCTAACAGGGGACAGCCCCAGCATTTT
CDR3aa: CASRATSNRGQPQHF
v_gene: TRBV6-5
j_gene: TRBJ1-5
d_gene: TRBD1
abundance: NA

CDR3nt: TGTGCCAGCTCTGGACAGGGACAGCCCCAGCATTTT
CDR3aa: CASSGQGQPQHF
v_gene: TRBV6-5
j_gene: TRBJ1-5
d_gene: TRBD1
abundance: NA

CDR3nt: TGTGCCAGCAGCGTAGAGACCTTCAGCCGACAGGATACGCAGTATTTT
CDR3aa: CASSVETFSRQDTQYF
v_gene: TRBV9
j_gene: TRBJ2-3
d_gene: NA
abundance: NA

CDR3nt: TGTGCCAGCAGCTTGGGCTGGACAGCCTACAATGAGCAGTTCTTC
CDR3aa: CASSLGWTAYNEQFF
v_gene: TRBV5-6
j_gene: TRBJ2-1
d_gene: NA
abundance: NA

CDR3nt: TGTGCCAGCAGGGCGACTAGCGGGAGCTCCTACGAGCAGTACTTC
CDR3aa: CASRATSGSSYEQYF
v_gene: TRBV6-5
j_gene: TRBJ2-7
d_gene: TRBD2
abundance: NA

CDR3nt: TGTGCCAGCTCACCGCGACTAGCTAGCAGCACAGATACGCAGTATTTT
CDR3aa: CASSPRLASSTDTQYF
v_gene: TRBV18
j_gene: TRBJ2-3
d_gene: TRBD2
abundance: NA

CDR3nt: TGCGCCAGCAGCCACCCCCTAAGATATCGGAATTCACCCCTCCACTTT
CDR3aa: CASSHPLRYRNSPLHF
v_gene: TRBV4-1
j_gene: TRBJ1-6
d_gene: NA
abundance: NA

CDR3nt: TGTGCCAGCAGGTCGACAGGGGGCTCTGGAAACACCATATATTTT
CDR3aa: CASRSTGGSGNTIYF
v_gene: TRBV2
j_gene: TRBJ1-3
d_gene: TRBD1
abundance: NA

CDR3nt: TGTGCCAGTAGTATTTGGGGGGACAGGCGTACGAACATTCAGTACTTC
CDR3aa: CASSIWGDRRTNIQYF
v_gene: TRBV19
j_gene: TRBJ2-4
d_gene: TRBD1
abundance: NA

CDR3nt: TGTGCCAGCCAGCGGGAGGGAACAGATACGCAGTATTTT
CDR3aa: CASQREGTDTQYF
v_gene: TRBV2
j_gene: TRBJ2-3
d_gene: TRBD2
abundance: NA

CDR3nt: TGTGCCAGCAGTGCTTCTCTTAGTGGGCGTCCTCTCCACTTT
CDR3aa: CASSASLSGRPLHF
v_gene: TRBV25-1
j_gene: TRBJ1-6
d_gene: NA
abundance: few

CDR3nt: TGTGCCAGCAGCCGGCGATTGACCGGGACAGGGACTTTTGGGGGTTACGGCTACACCTTC
CDR3aa: CASSRRLTGTGTFGGYGYTF
v_gene: TRBV5-4
j_gene: TRBJ1-2
d_gene: TRBD1
abundance: NA

CDR3nt: TGTGCCAGCAGTGAAGGGGGGCTCGGCTACACCTTC
CDR3aa: CASSEGGLGYTF
v_gene: TRBV6-1
j_gene: TRBJ1-2
d_gene: NA
abundance: NA

CDR3nt: TGTGCCAGCAGCCAGTGGGGGGCTGGGGCCAACGTCCTGACTTTC
CDR3aa: CASSQWGAGANVLTF
v_gene: TRBV7-8
j_gene: TRBJ2-6
d_gene: NA
abundance: NA

CDR3nt: TGTGCCAGCAGAGCGGACAGGGCCCCCTTCCGGGAGCAGTTCTTC
CDR3aa: CASRADRAPFREQFF
v_gene: TRBV13
j_gene: TRBJ2-1
d_gene: TRBD1
abundance: NA

CDR3nt: TGTGCCAGCAGCCCCGGACTAGCGGGGGGGGAATACAATGAGCAGTTCTTC
CDR3aa: CASSPGLAGGEYNEQFF
v_gene: TRBV3-1/TRBV3-2
j_gene: TRBJ2-1
d_gene: TRBD2
abundance: NA

CDR3nt: TGTGCCAGCAGCGCGGGACAGGGGTTCACTGAAGCTTTCTTT
CDR3aa: CASSAGQGFTEAFF
v_gene: TRBV11-2
j_gene: TRBJ1-1
d_gene: TRBD1
abundance: few

CDR3nt: TGTGCCAGCAGCCCGGGACAGGTCTATGGCTACACCTTC
CDR3aa: CASSPGQVYGYTF
v_gene: TRBV11-2
j_gene: TRBJ1-2
d_gene: TRBD1
abundance: NA

CDR3nt: TGCGCCAGCAGCGCGGACAGGTTTAACTATGGCTACACCTTC
CDR3aa: CASSADRFNYGYTF
v_gene: TRBV5-1
j_gene: TRBJ1-2
d_gene: TRBD1
abundance: NA

CDR3nt: TGTGCCAGTCAATCAGGGGGCGGTGGAAACACCATATATTTT
CDR3aa: CASQSGGGGNTIYF
v_gene: TRBV2
j_gene: TRBJ1-3
d_gene: TRBD1
abundance: NA

CDR3nt: TGTGCCAGCTCACTCGGGACACGCTCTGGAAACACCATATATTTT
CDR3aa: CASSLGTRSGNTIYF
v_gene: TRBV18
j_gene: TRBJ1-3
d_gene: NA
abundance: NA

CDR3nt: TGTGCCACCAGCAGAGGTAACAGGGGAATTTCACCCCTCCACTTT
CDR3aa: CATSRGNRGISPLHF
v_gene: TRBV15
j_gene: TRBJ1-6
d_gene: TRBD1
abundance: NA

CDR3nt: TGTGCCAGCAGCTTAGGGTCGGGGGGCGCCGCAAACTACTACGAGCAGTACTTC
CDR3aa: CASSLGSGGAANYYEQYF
v_gene: TRBV7-2
j_gene: TRBJ2-7
d_gene: NA
abundance: NA

CDR3nt: TGTGCCAGCGGACAGGGCGAGAACACTGAAGCTTTCTTT
CDR3aa: CASGQGENTEAFF
v_gene: TRBV4-2
j_gene: TRBJ1-1
d_gene: TRBD1
abundance: few

CDR3nt: TGTGCCAGCAGCGCCGGACTAGCGGGGGGGCTCAATGAGCAGTTCTTC
CDR3aa: CASSAGLAGGLNEQFF
v_gene: TRBV7-9
j_gene: TRBJ2-1
d_gene: TRBD2
abundance: NA

CDR3nt: TGTGCCAGTAGTCCGACGGGGGGTCAGCCCCAGCATTTT
CDR3aa: CASSPTGGQPQHF
v_gene: TRBV19
j_gene: TRBJ1-5
d_gene: NA
abundance: few

CDR3nt: TGTGCCAGTAGAACAGCTAGCAATCAGCCCCAGCATTTT
CDR3aa: CASRTASNQPQHF
v_gene: TRBV19
j_gene: TRBJ1-5
d_gene: NA
abundance: NA

CDR3nt: TGTGCCATCAGTGGACACTTGAACACTGAAGCTTTCTTT
CDR3aa: CAISGHLNTEAFF
v_gene: TRBV10-3
j_gene: TRBJ1-1
d_gene: NA
abundance: NA

CDR3nt: TGTGCCAGCAGCCTCCAGGGGGCTTACCAAGAGACCCAGTACTTC
CDR3aa: CASSLQGAYQETQYF
v_gene: TRBV6-5
j_gene: TRBJ2-5
d_gene: TRBD1
abundance: NA

CDR3nt: TGTGCCAGCGCCAGGGGGCGAGACACTGAAGCTTTCTTT
CDR3aa: CASARGRDTEAFF
v_gene: TRBV2
j_gene: TRBJ1-1
d_gene: TRBD1
abundance: NA

CDR3nt: TGTGCCAGATTCCGGGACAGGCGTAATCAGCCCCAGCATTTT
CDR3aa: CARFRDRRNQPQHF
v_gene: TRBV6-5
j_gene: TRBJ1-5
d_gene: TRBD1
abundance: few

CDR3nt: TGTGCCACCAGTAATGGCCCCGGACAGAACTATGGCTACACCTTC
CDR3aa: CATSNGPGQNYGYTF
v_gene: TRBV24-1
j_gene: TRBJ1-2
d_gene: NA
abundance: NA

CDR3nt: TGTGCCAGCTCACCCGGGATTAATCAGCCCCAGCATTTT
CDR3aa: CASSPGINQPQHF
v_gene: TRBV18
j_gene: TRBJ1-5
d_gene: NA
abundance: NA

CDR3nt: TGTGCCAGCAGCCTGGGGACAGGGTTACGAGAGACCCAGTACTTC
CDR3aa: CASSLGTGLRETQYF
v_gene: TRBV7-9
j_gene: TRBJ2-5
d_gene: TRBD1
abundance: NA

CDR3nt: TGTGCCAGTAGTATAGGGACTGATCACACTGAAGCTTTCTTT
CDR3aa: CASSIGTDHTEAFF
v_gene: TRBV19
j_gene: TRBJ1-1
d_gene: NA
abundance: few

CDR3nt: TGCAGCGTTGTTACTAGCGGGGGGGCCTTCAGCTCCTACAATGAGCAGTTCTTC
CDR3aa: CSVVTSGGAFSSYNEQFF
v_gene: TRBV29-1
j_gene: TRBJ2-1
d_gene: TRBD2
abundance: NA

CDR3nt: TGTGCCAGCAGCCCTGGGACTAGCGGGGGGGCCCGGGAGACCCAGTACTTC
CDR3aa: CASSPGTSGGARETQYF
v_gene: TRBV9
j_gene: TRBJ2-5
d_gene: TRBD2
abundance: NA

CDR3nt: TGTGCCAGCTCACCGGTACTGACAGGGATCGGTTATGGCTACACCTTC
CDR3aa: CASSPVLTGIGYGYTF
v_gene: TRBV18
j_gene: TRBJ1-2
d_gene: TRBD1
abundance: NA

CDR3nt: TGTGCCAGCAGGGGACAGGGAAAGACCGGGGAGCTGTTTTTT
CDR3aa: CASRGQGKTGELFF
v_gene: TRBV6-5
j_gene: TRBJ2-2
d_gene: TRBD1
abundance: NA

CDR3nt: TGTGCCAGTAGCGGACGGGGGGGAACTGAAGCTTTCTTT
CDR3aa: CASSGRGGTEAFF
v_gene: TRBV19
j_gene: TRBJ1-1
d_gene: NA
abundance: NA

CDR3nt: TGTGCCACCGGACAGGAGATGAACACTGAAGCTTTCTTT
CDR3aa: CATGQEMNTEAFF
v_gene: TRBV2
j_gene: TRBJ1-1
d_gene: TRBD1
abundance: NA

CDR3nt: TGTGCCACCAGTGACCAAAGGGGTGGTGTGTCGACCAATGAGCAGTTCTTC
CDR3aa: CATSDQRGGVSTNEQFF
v_gene: TRBV24-1
j_gene: TRBJ2-1
d_gene: NA
abundance: once

CDR3nt: TGTGCCAGCAGCTTGGTCAAACAGGGGACTGGGGCCAACGTCCTGACTTTC
CDR3aa: CASSLVKQGTGANVLTF
v_gene: TRBV5-8
j_gene: TRBJ2-6
d_gene: TRBD1
abundance: once

CDR3nt: TGTGCCAGCAGCGTCCGGGGGACTAGCACAGATACGCAGTATTTT
CDR3aa: CASSVRGTSTDTQYF
v_gene: TRBV9
j_gene: TRBJ2-3
d_gene: NA
abundance: NA

CDR3nt: TGTGCCAGAGTTAGGATGGACAGGGGCTCCTACAATGAGCAGTTCTTC
CDR3aa: CARVRMDRGSYNEQFF
v_gene: TRBV2
j_gene: TRBJ2-1
d_gene: TRBD1
abundance: NA

CDR3nt: TGTGCCAGCAGCCCAAGCACTAGCGGGGGGGCAAATACGCAGTATTTT
CDR3aa: CASSPSTSGGANTQYF
v_gene: TRBV7-2
j_gene: TRBJ2-3
d_gene: TRBD2
abundance: few

CDR3nt: TGTGCCAGCGGACAGGGGGCGGCCGGGAGCTATGGCTACACCTTC
CDR3aa: CASGQGAAGSYGYTF
v_gene: TRBV2
j_gene: TRBJ1-2
d_gene: TRBD1
abundance: NA

CDR3nt: TGTGCCAGCAGCAGGGACAGGGAGTTTAATTCACCCCTCCACTTT
CDR3aa: CASSRDREFNSPLHF
v_gene: TRBV9
j_gene: TRBJ1-6
d_gene: TRBD1
abundance: NA

CDR3nt: TGTGCCAGCAGGCGAGCCGGGACAGGGAATTCACCCCTCCACTTT
CDR3aa: CASRRAGTGNSPLHF
v_gene: TRBV6-5
j_gene: TRBJ1-6
d_gene: TRBD1
abundance: NA

CDR3nt: TGTGCCAGCAGCTTGGGGGGCGCTACCTACGAGCAGTACTTC
CDR3aa: CASSLGGATYEQYF
v_gene: TRBV5-5
j_gene: TRBJ2-7
d_gene: NA
abundance: once

CDR3nt: TGTGCCATCAGTGAGTCAGGGACAGGGGACACAGATACGCAGTATTTT
CDR3aa: CAISESGTGDTDTQYF
v_gene: TRBV10-3
j_gene: TRBJ2-3
d_gene: TRBD1
abundance: once

CDR3nt: TGCGCCAGCAGGCCTAATCCGGGACAGGGAAATTCACCCCTCCACTTT
CDR3aa: CASRPNPGQGNSPLHF
v_gene: TRBV5-1
j_gene: TRBJ1-6
d_gene: TRBD1
abundance: NA

CDR3nt: TGTGCCAGCAGTGAGTGGGGGGGCCGGGCTGAAGCTTTCTTT
CDR3aa: CASSEWGGRAEAFF
v_gene: TRBV2
j_gene: TRBJ1-1
d_gene: NA
abundance: NA

CDR3nt: TGTGCCAGCAGCTTAGTCGAGGAAAAACTGTTTTTT
CDR3aa: CASSLVEEKLFF
v_gene: TRBV7-2
j_gene: TRBJ1-4
d_gene: NA
abundance: NA